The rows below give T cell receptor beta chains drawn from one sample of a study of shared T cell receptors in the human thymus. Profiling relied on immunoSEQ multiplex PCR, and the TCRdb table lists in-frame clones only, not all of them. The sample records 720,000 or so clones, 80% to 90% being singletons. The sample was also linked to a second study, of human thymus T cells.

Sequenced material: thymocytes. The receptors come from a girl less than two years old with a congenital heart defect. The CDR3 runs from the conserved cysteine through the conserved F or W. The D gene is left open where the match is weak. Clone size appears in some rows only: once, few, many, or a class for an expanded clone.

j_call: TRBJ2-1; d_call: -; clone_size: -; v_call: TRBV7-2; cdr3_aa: CASSLDGVDEQFF; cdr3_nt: TGTGCCAGCAGCTTAGACGGGGTCGATGAGCAGTTCTTC
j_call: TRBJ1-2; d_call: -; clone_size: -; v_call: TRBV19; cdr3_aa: CASSSAGTSKGGYTF; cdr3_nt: TGTGCCAGTAGTTCGGCCGGGACTTCTAAGGGCGGCTACACCTTC
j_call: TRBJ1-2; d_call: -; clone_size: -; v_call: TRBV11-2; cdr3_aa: CASSPTGKPYGYTF; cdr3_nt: TGTGCCAGCAGCCCCACAGGGAAACCCTATGGCTACACCTTC
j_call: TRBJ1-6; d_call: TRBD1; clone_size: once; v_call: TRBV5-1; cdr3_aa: CASRPQGDPLGNSPLHF; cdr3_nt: TGCGCCAGCAGACCCCAGGGGGATCCTTTGGGCAATTCCCCCCTCCACTTT
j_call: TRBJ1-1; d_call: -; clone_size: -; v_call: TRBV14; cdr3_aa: CASSHDTEAFF; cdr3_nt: TGTGCCAGCAGCCACGACACTGAAGCTTTCTTT
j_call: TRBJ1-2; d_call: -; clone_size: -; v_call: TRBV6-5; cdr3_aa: CASSCMGARVDGYTF; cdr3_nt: TGTGCCAGCAGCTGTATGGGGGCGAGGGTGGATGGCTACACCTTC
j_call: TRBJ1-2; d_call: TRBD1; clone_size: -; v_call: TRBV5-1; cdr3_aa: CASSLSTGRKRGYTF; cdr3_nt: TGCGCCAGCAGCTTGTCGACAGGGAGGAAGAGGGGCTACACCTTC
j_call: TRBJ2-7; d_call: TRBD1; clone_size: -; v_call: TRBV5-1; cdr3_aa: CASSVGQDNYEQYF; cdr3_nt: TGCGCCAGCAGCGTGGGACAGGATAACTACGAGCAGTACTTC
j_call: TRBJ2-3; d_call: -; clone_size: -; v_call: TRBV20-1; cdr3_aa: CSAPPVDTQYF; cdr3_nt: TGCAGTGCCCCCCCCGTGGATACGCAGTATTTT
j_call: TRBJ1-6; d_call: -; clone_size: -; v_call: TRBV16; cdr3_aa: CASSQFSNSPLHF; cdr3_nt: TGTGCCAGCAGCCAATTTTCAAATTCACCCCTCCACTTT
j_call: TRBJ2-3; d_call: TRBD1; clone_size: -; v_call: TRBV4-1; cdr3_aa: CASSRSTTGTDHTDTQYF; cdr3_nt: TGCGCCAGCAGCCGCAGTACGACCGGGACAGATCATACAGATACGCAGTATTTT
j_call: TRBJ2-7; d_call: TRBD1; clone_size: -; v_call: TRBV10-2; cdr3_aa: CASTFGQGGPYEQYF; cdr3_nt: TGCGCCAGCACCTTTGGACAGGGAGGACCCTACGAGCAGTACTTC
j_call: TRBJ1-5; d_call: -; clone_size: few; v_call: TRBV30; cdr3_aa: CAWSATVTSNQPQHF; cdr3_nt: TGTGCCTGGAGTGCCACGGTCACCAGCAATCAGCCCCAGCATTTT
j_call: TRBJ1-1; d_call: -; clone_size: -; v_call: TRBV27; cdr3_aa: CASSLFGKTGTNTEAFF; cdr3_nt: TGTGCCAGCAGTTTATTCGGAAAGACAGGAACTAACACTGAAGCTTTCTTT
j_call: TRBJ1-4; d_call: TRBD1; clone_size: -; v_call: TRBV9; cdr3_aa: CASNLRGTDNEKLFF; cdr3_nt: TGTGCCAGCAACCTCCGCGGGACAGATAATGAAAAACTGTTTTTT
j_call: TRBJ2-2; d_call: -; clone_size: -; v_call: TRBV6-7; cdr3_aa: CASSGPFTGELFF; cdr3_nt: TGTGCCAGCAGTGGGCCGTTCACCGGGGAGCTGTTTTTT
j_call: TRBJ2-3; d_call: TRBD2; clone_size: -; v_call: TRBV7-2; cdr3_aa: CASSLTLAGGLDTQYF; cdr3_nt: TGTGCCAGCAGCCTAACACTAGCGGGAGGGCTGGATACGCAGTATTTT
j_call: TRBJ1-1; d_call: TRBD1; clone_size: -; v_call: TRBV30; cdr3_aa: CAWIILNSDRGKRRNTEAFF; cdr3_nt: TGTGCCTGGATAATTCTAAACTCGGACAGGGGGAAAAGGCGGAACACTGAAGCTTTCTTT
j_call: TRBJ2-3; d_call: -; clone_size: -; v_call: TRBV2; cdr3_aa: CASSAPGGPDTQYF; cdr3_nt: TGTGCCAGCAGCGCCCCCGGCGGGCCCGATACGCAGTATTTT
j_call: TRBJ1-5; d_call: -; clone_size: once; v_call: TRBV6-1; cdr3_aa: CASSEIRVLGGNQPQHF; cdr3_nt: TGTGCCAGCAGTGAGATACGGGTTCTCGGGGGGAATCAGCCCCAGCATTTT
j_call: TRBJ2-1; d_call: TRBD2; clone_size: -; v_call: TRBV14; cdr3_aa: CASSQDNSGWRGGLNEQFF; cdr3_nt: TGTGCCAGCAGCCAAGATAATTCAGGATGGCGGGGGGGCCTTAATGAGCAGTTCTTC
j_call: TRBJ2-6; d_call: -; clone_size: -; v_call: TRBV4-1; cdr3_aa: CASSQDSNRDGANVLTF; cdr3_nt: TGCGCCAGCAGCCAAGACTCCAACAGGGATGGGGCCAACGTCCTGACTTTC
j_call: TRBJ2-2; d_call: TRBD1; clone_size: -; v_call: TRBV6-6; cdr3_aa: CASRDRTGTGELFF; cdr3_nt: TGTGCCAGCAGGGACCGGACAGGGACCGGGGAGCTGTTTTTT
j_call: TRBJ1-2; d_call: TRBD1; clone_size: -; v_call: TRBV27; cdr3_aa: CASSLSFEGQGATYGYTF; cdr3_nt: TGTGCCAGCAGTTTATCATTTGAGGGACAGGGGGCGACCTATGGCTACACCTTC
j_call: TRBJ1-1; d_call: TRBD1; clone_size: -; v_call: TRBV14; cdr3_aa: CASSQAPTGAHTEAFF; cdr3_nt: TGTGCCAGCAGCCAAGCTCCGACAGGGGCCCACACTGAAGCTTTCTTT
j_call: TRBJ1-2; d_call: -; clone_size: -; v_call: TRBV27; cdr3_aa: CASTSAGGQLANYGYTF; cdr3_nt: TGTGCCAGCACATCGGCCGGAGGACAGCTTGCTAACTATGGCTACACCTTC
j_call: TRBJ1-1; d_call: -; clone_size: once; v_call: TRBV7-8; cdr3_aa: CASSLALSEAFF; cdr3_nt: TGTGCCAGCAGCTTAGCGCTCAGTGAAGCTTTCTTT
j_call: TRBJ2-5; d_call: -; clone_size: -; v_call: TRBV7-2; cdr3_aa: CASSLYRAGGPARAGPQYF; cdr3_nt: TGTGCCAGCAGCTTATACCGGGCTGGTGGTCCAGCGAGGGCAGGTCCCCAGTACTTC
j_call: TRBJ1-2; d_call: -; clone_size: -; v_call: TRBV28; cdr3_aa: CASSPMGEDGYTF; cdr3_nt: TGTGCCAGCAGTCCCATGGGTGAGGATGGCTACACCTTC